The 30 T cell receptor beta chains below come from one sample, sequenced in a study of CD8+CD57+ T cells in acquired aplastic anemia. Profiles of TCR beta VDJ and CDR3 were generated from a genomic DNA template. TCRdb re-called the reads with MiXCR, one entry per CDR3 protein. The sample yields over 150,000 distinct CDR3 sequences, 71% seen once. Patients included in sequencing had previously demonstrated CD8+CD57+ cell expansion by flow cytometry. Material: sorted CD4+, CD8+, or CD8+CD57+ T cells (not recorded which) from PBMCs. These receptors all come from a human donor with aplastic anemia.

The chain is built from TRBV6-5 and TRBJ1-6, with D perhaps TRBD1 (6 bases). The length of the CDR3 is 14 residues. Germline lookup yields CDR1 MNHEY and CDR2 SVGAGI. With 6 bases removed from V and 9 bases from J, the gap between germline ends came to 15 bases. The CDR3 nucleotides are TGTGCCAGCAGCGACAGGTGGTCCGCTTCACCCCTCCACTTT. As protein: CASSDRWSASPLHF.

A few counts support this clonotype. This sequence joins TRBV24-1 and TRBJ2-2, with D perhaps matching TRBD1 or TRBD2 (5 bases each). The V and J ends lost 1 base and 0 bases respectively, with 11 bases between them. The CDR3 sequence is 17 residues long. Germline assignment: CDR1 KGHDR and CDR2 SFDVKD. This CDR3 reads CATSDFGMGPNTGELFF. The CDR3 DNA is TGTGCCACCAGTGATTTCGGGATGGGACCGAACACCGGGGAGCTGTTTTTT.

This clonotype appeared a single time. The CDR3 DNA follows: TGTGCCTGGCAAAGAGGGACCCAGTACTTC. Its translation is CAWQRGTQYF. The chain is built from TRBV30 and TRBJ2-5; D not certain. Trimming took off 5 bases at V and 7 bases at J, with 8 bases between the two ends. The length of the CDR3 is 10 residues. Per the germline V gene, CDR1 is GTSNPN and CDR2 is SVGIG (reference sequence). Together with reference TRBV30 and TRBJ2-5, the CDR3 gives the full variable domain: SQTIHQWPATLVQPVGSPLSLECTVEGTSNPNLYWYRQAAGRGLQLLFYSVGIGQISSEVPQNLSASRPQDRQFILSSKKLLLSDSGFYLCAWQRGTQYFGPGTRLLVL.

The chain is built from TRBV24-1 and TRBJ2-3; the match to TRBD2 covers 8 bases. The CDR3 extends over 14 amino acids. J was trimmed by 6 bases and V by 5 bases; bases with no gene match: 6. Germline loops: CDR1 KGHDR, CDR2 SFDVKD. CDR3 DNA: TGTGCCACCAGTGTAGGACTAGCATCGGATACGCAGTATTTT. It specifies CATSVGLASDTQYF.

The chain has TRBV29-1 and TRBJ2-3; D unclear. The germline V gene encodes CDR1 SQVTM and CDR2 ANQGSEA. The CDR3 runs 13 residues. V was shortened by 4 bases and J by 1 base, with 9 bases between the two germline ends. CDR3 protein: CSVGDFRTDTQYF. The CDR3, as DNA: TGCAGCGTTGGAGACTTTCGCACAGATACGCAGTATTTT.

A note on this clonotype: A read error is possible here, since a much larger clone lies one base away. The V gene is TRBV7-6, the J gene TRBJ1-1, with 7 bases that match TRBD1. The CDR3 contains 15 residues. CDR1 and CDR2 from the germline V gene are SGHVS and FNYEAQ. The CDR3 here is CASGLETGVSTEAFF. CDR3 nucleotides: TGTGCCAGCGGCTTAGAAACAGGGGTGAGCACTGAAGCTTTCTTT.

The chain employs TRBV20-1 and TRBJ1-3; 8 positions match TRBD1. This CDR3 is 13 amino acids long. Per the germline V gene, CDR1 is DFQATT and CDR2 is SNEGSKA (reference sequence). CDR3 sequence reads: CTVRDRGGNTIYF. The CDR3 DNA is TGCACCGTACGAGACAGGGGTGGAAACACCATATATTTT.

The V gene is TRBV20-1, the J gene TRBJ1-2, with D hard to call. CDR1 DFQATT and CDR2 SNEGSKA come from the germline V gene (reference sequence). The CDR3 sequence is 15 residues long. V was trimmed by 0 bases and J by 7 bases, leaving 18 bases between them. CDR3 sequence reads: CSARDLMEGLAGYTF. The CDR3 DNA reads as TGCAGTGCTAGAGACCTAATGGAGGGCCTTGCTGGCTACACCTTC.

V and J are TRBV20-1 and TRBJ2-1; 7 nucleotides match TRBD2. The CDR3 contains 14 residues. V shed 3 bases and J 8 bases; nucleotides not matched to a gene: 10. Per the germline V gene, CDR1 is DFQATT and CDR2 is SNEGSKA (reference sequence). The CDR3, as DNA: TGCAGTGCTAGCACGAGCGGGGTGGGAGATGAGCAGTTCTTC. This encodes CSASTSGVGDEQFF.

The chain employs TRBV20-1 and TRBJ1-5, with 8 bases that match TRBD1. The CDR3 has 13 amino acids. V lost 5 bases to trimming and J lost 5 bases; unmatched junction nucleotides: 5. CDR1 is DFQATT and CDR2 is SNEGSKA in the germline V gene (reference sequence). The chain's CDR3 is CSALTGGHQPQHF. CDR3 coding DNA: TGCAGTGCTTTAACAGGGGGGCATCAGCCCCAGCATTTT.

The chain employs TRBV19 and TRBJ2-1; TRBD2 agrees at 8 bases. The CDR3 spans 16 residues. Germline V gives CDR1 LNHDA, CDR2 SQIVND (reference sequence). The V and J ends lost 1 base and 2 bases, in that order; junction bases with no gene match: 4. Written as DNA, the CDR3 is TGTGCCAGTAGTATAGCGGGGGGGCCTCCCTACAATGAGCAGTTCTTC. This gives the protein CASSIAGGPPYNEQFF.

The rearrangement joins TRBV6-1 to TRBJ2-7, with D possibly being TRBD1 (5 bases). Germline V gives CDR1 MNHNS, CDR2 SASEGT. The CDR3 runs to 15 residues. V lost 1 base and J 4 bases, leaving 14 bases between the germline ends. The CDR3 coding sequence is TGTGCCAGCAGTGAAGAGTCAGGGATGGGATACGAGCAGTACTTC. Translating it yields CASSEESGMGYEQYF.

This clonotype was seen a handful of times. The gene calls are TRBV29-1 and TRBJ1-2; 8 bases map to TRBD1. Unmatched junction bases numbered 6, after V lost 2 bases and J lost 7 bases. The CDR3 length is 13 residues. Looked up from germline, CDR1 is SQVTM and CDR2 is ANQGSEA. The CDR3 here is CSVERQGTSGYTF. DNA for the CDR3: TGCAGCGTTGAAAGACAGGGGACGTCTGGCTACACCTTC.

The chain recombines TRBV19 with TRBJ2-2; D not resolved. The CDR3 is 12 amino acids. Germline CDR1 reads LNHDA; CDR2 reads SQIVND (reference sequence). The ends were cut back, 9 bases at V and 0 bases at J, with 5 bases in the middle. This chain's CDR3 is CASQANTGELFF. In DNA form, the CDR3 reads TGTGCCAGCCAGGCGAACACCGGGGAGCTGTTTTTT.

The J gene is TRBJ1-2, the V gene TRBV6-1; weak D call: TRBD1 (6 bases). The CDR3 runs to 13 residues. The V and J ends lost 6 bases and 4 bases respectively, with 12 bases between them. Germline assignment: CDR1 MNHNS and CDR2 SASEGT. In DNA form, the CDR3 reads TGTGCCAGCAGCTACCAGGGGACCTATGGCTACACCTTC. It codes for CASSYQGTYGYTF.

This clonotype was detected only once. The chain couples TRBV9 to TRBJ2-1; TRBD1 might be the D (6 bases). Trimming stripped 4 bases from V and 4 bases from J, with 12 bases between. Germline CDR1 SGDLS, CDR2 YYNGEE. The CDR3 length is 14 residues. The CDR3 loop is CASSLTDSYNEQFF. As DNA, the CDR3 is TGTGCCAGCAGCCTGACGGACAGTTACAATGAGCAGTTCTTC.

This chain joins TRBV14 and TRBJ1-2; D ambiguous. Trimming removed 4 bases from V and 5 bases from J, with 8 bases in between. Germline assignment: CDR1 SGHDN and CDR2 FVKESK. The CDR3 loop spans 12 amino acids. In nucleotides, the CDR3 is TGTGCCAGCAGCCCCGACTTATATGGCTACACCTTC. The encoded protein is CASSPDLYGYTF.

The chain uses TRBV2 and TRBJ2-7; TRBD1 matches 9 bases. The ends lost 6 bases at V and 2 bases at J; junction bases unmatched: 2. Germline V lookup: CDR1 SNHLY, CDR2 FYNNEI. This CDR3 contains 13 residues. CDR3 DNA sequence: TGTGCCAGCAGGGGACAGGGTCCCTACGAGCAGTACTTC. It yields the protein CASRGQGPYEQYF.

The chain carries TRBV9 and TRBJ2-3; 8 bases map to TRBD2. CDR1 SGDLS and CDR2 YYNGEE come from the germline V gene. This CDR3 is 17 amino acids long. V dropped 1 base and J dropped 4; count of bases not matched to a gene: 11. The CDR3 here is CASSVRPSGSFADTQYF. CDR3 nucleotide sequence: TGTGCCAGCAGCGTACGACCGAGCGGGAGCTTTGCAGATACGCAGTATTTT.

This clonotype showed up just a few times. The V and J genes are TRBV20-1 and TRBJ2-7, with 9 bases aligning to TRBD1. V shed 6 bases and J 0 bases; nucleotides not matched to a gene: 12. The CDR3 runs to 16 residues. From germline, CDR1 is DFQATT and CDR2 SNEGSKA (reference sequence). The CDR3 region is CSAKSGTGSFSYEQYF. CDR3 nucleotides: TGCAGTGCCAAATCCGGGACAGGGAGCTTCTCCTACGAGCAGTACTTC.

This clonotype was counted a few times. This chain uses TRBV20-1 with TRBJ2-5; 13 bases are shared with TRBD2. J lost 5 bases, V lost 6 bases, and 3 bases had no gene match. CDR1 and CDR2 (germline): DFQATT, SNEGSKA (reference sequence). The CDR3 totals 13 residues. CDR3 protein: CSAVTSGRETQYF. In DNA form, the CDR3 reads TGCAGTGCGGTGACTAGCGGGAGGGAGACCCAGTACTTC.

The V gene is TRBV5-1, the J gene TRBJ2-1; 13 positions agree with TRBD2. Trimming at V came to 4 bases and at J to 12 bases, leaving 10 bases not matched to a gene. Germline V gene lookup returns CDR1 SGHRS and CDR2 YFSETQ. The CDR3 sequence is 15 residues long. The CDR3 protein is CASSAGTSGMTAQFF. For the CDR3, the DNA is TGCGCCAGCAGCGCTGGGACTAGCGGGATGACCGCGCAGTTCTTC. Full variable domain (remainder filled in from reference TRBV5-1 and TRBJ2-1): KAGVTQTPRYLIKTRGQQVTLSCSPISGHRSVSWYQQTPGQGLQFLFEYFSETQRNKGNFPGRFSGRQFSNSRSEMNVSTLELGDSALYLCASSAGTSGMTAQFFGPGTRLTVL.

This sequence joins TRBV5-1 and TRBJ2-7, with D unclear. Germline CDR1 SGHRS, CDR2 YFSETQ. V was cut by 0 bases and J by 3 bases, with 7 bases left in between. The CDR3 covers 13 residues. CDR3 amino acids: CASSLDVDYEQYF. In nucleotides, the CDR3 is TGCGCCAGCAGCTTGGACGTAGACTACGAGCAGTACTTC.

The chain couples TRBV7-9 to TRBJ2-1; TRBD1 agrees at 9 bases. The V gene's germline CDR1 is SEHNR and CDR2 FQNEAQ (reference sequence). V lost 5 bases and J lost 4; bases outside the gene matches: 6. CDR3 size: 15 residues. The CDR3 DNA follows: TGTGCCAGCAGCGCCGGGACAGGGCTATACAATGAGCAGTTCTTC. Protein product: CASSAGTGLYNEQFF.

This clonotype appeared once. V is TRBV9 and J is TRBJ2-2, with D perhaps being TRBD1 or TRBD2 (5 bases each). This CDR3 is built from 14 residues. The V gene's germline CDR1 is SGDLS and CDR2 YYNGEE. Trimming shortened V by 4 bases and J by 5 bases, and 12 bases separated the two germline ends. CDR3 DNA: TGTGCCAGCAGCCGGGACCCTGCTACCGGGGAGCTGTTTTTT. It translates to CASSRDPATGELFF.

The chain uses TRBV20-1 and TRBJ1-1, with TRBD1 matching 7 bases. Germline CDR1 reads DFQATT; CDR2 reads SNEGSKA (reference sequence). This CDR3 contains 13 residues. V dropped 2 bases and J dropped 7; count of bases not matched to a gene: 7. The CDR3 is CSARRDSGYEAFF. In DNA, the CDR3 is TGCAGTGCTAGAAGGGACAGCGGATATGAAGCTTTCTTT.

This clonotype was observed a few times. The genes are TRBV11-3 and TRBJ2-7, with D tentatively TRBD2 (5 bases). Deletions cut 11 bases from V and 2 bases from J, with 13 bases between. This CDR3 is built from 12 residues. Germline loops: CDR1 SGHNT, CDR2 YENEEA. The CDR3 bases are TGTGCCCGTCTCGAGGGAACCTACGAGCAGTACTTC. Protein: CARLEGTYEQYF.

The rearrangement uses TRBV7-3 and TRBJ2-3; D not certain. The germline V and J ends were trimmed by 5 bases and 0 bases, with 9 bases remaining between them. Germline CDR1 is SGHTA and CDR2 is FQGTGA. The CDR3 totals 14 residues. For the CDR3, the DNA is TGTGCCAGCAGCAACCCGGACAGCACAGATACGCAGTATTTT. It translates to CASSNPDSTDTQYF.

This chain connects TRBV29-1 to TRBJ1-2, with TRBD1 matching over 7 bases. This CDR3 spans 13 amino acids. V shed 7 bases, J shed 0 bases, and the junction held 5 bases outside the gene matches. Per the germline V gene, CDR1 is SQVTM and CDR2 is ANQGSEA. The CDR3 region has the DNA TGCAGCGGGGGGACAGATACTAACTATGGCTACACCTTC. The encoded protein is CSGGTDTNYGYTF.

J is TRBJ1-5 and V is TRBV7-2; 8 nucleotides match TRBD1. V shed 4 bases and J 6 bases; nucleotides not matched to a gene: 5. Germline-derived CDR1 and CDR2 are SGHTA and FQGNSA. The CDR3 extends over 14 amino acids. Written as DNA, the CDR3 is TGTGCCAGCAGCTCGACAGGGGCGGGTCAGCCCCAGCATTTT. This encodes CASSSTGAGQPQHF.